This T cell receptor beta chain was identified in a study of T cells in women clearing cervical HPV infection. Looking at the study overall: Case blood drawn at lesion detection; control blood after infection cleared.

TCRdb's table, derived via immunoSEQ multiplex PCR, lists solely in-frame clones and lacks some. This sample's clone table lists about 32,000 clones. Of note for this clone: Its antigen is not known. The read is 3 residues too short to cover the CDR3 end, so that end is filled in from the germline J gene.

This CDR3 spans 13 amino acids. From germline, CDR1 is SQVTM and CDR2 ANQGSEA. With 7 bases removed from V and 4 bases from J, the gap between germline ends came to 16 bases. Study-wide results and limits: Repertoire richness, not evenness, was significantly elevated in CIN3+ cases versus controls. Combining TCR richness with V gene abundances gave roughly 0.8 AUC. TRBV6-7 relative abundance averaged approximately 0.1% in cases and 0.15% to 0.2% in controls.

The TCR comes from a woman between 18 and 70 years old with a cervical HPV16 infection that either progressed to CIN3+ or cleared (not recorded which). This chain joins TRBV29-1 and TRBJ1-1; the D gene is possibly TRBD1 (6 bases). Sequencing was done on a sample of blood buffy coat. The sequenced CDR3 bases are TGCAGCGGGTATACAGGGTTGTCCACTGAA. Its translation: CSGYTGLSTE. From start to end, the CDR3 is CSGYTGLSTEAFF.